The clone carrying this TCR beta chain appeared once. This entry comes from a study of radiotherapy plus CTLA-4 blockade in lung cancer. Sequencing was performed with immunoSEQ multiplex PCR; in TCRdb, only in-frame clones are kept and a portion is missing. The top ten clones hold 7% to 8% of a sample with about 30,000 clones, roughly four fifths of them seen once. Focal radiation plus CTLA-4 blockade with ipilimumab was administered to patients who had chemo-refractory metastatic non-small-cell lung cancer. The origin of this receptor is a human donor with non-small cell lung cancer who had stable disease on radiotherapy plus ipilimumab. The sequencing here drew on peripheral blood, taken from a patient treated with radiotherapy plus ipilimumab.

The CDR3 nucleotides read TGTGCCAGTAGTGGGCTAGCGGGGGCTACCAATGAGCAGTTCTTC. As protein: CASSGLAGATNEQFF. This chain links TRBV19 with TRBJ2-1, with 10 bases fitting TRBD2. Trimming at V came to 5 bases and at J to 6 bases, leaving 7 bases not matched to a gene. CDR1 and CDR2 from the germline V gene are LNHDA and SQIVND (reference sequence). This CDR3 comprises 15 residues. Together with reference TRBV19 and TRBJ2-1, the CDR3 gives the full variable domain: DGGITQSPKYLFRKEGQNVTLSCEQNLNHDAMYWYRQDPGQGLRLIYYSQIVNDFQKGDIAEGYSVSREKKESFPLTVTSAQKNPTAFYLCASSGLAGATNEQFFGPGTRLTVL.